This T cell receptor beta chain was identified during a study of OX40 agonist ivuxolimab in advanced cancers. The wider study: Clinicians treated patients with ivuxolimab, an agonistic anti-OX40 (CD134) antibody.

TCRdb keeps only in-frame clones here, not all; method: immunoSEQ multiplex PCR. The sample records about 71,000 clones, 80% to 85% being singletons. The CDR3 runs to 13 residues. Germline V lookup: CDR1 LNHDA, CDR2 SQIVND (reference sequence). With 6 bases removed from V and 5 bases from J, the gap between germline ends came to 14 bases. The chain carries TRBV19 and TRBJ2-7, with TRBD1 as a possible D gene (6 bases). The clonotype comes from an adult with an advanced solid tumor such as melanoma, head and neck, liver or kidney cancer. Sequencing used CD4+ or CD8+ T cells sorted from blood, obtained in a trial of the OX40 agonist ivuxolimab. The CDR3 coding sequence is TGTGCCAGTAGCCATACAGGGTGGAACGAGCAGTACTTC. It yields the protein CASSHTGWNEQYF.